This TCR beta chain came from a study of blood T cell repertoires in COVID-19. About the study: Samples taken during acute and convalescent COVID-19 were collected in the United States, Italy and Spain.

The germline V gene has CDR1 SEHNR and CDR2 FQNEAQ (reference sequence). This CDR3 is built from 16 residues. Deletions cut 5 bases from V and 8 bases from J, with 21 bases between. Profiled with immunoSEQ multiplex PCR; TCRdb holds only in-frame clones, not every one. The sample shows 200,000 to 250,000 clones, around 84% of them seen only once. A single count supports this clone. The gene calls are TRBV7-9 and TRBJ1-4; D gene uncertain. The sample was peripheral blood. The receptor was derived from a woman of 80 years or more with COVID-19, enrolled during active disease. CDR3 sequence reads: CASSRGFGVAEEKLFF. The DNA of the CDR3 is TGTGCCAGCAGCCGAGGGTTTGGGGTTGCAGAGGAAAAACTGTTTTTT.